This paragraph reports one TCR beta chain. The antigen remains unidentified. Other DNA sequences in the same sample also yield this CDR3. Clones were read by immunoSEQ multiplex PCR, and TCRdb kept only the in-frame ones, dropping some. The table has about 150,000 clones, about nine tenths seen once; the top ten hold about 4%. This sample is part of a study of T cell responses to AZD1222 COVID-19 vaccine. Findings and caveats of the study: The span of vaccine-associated CD4 TCRs extended across spike, with dominance at 160-218 and 743-854.

CDR1 is KGHSH, CDR2 LQKENI, per germline. The length of the CDR3 is 12 residues. Trimming removed 3 bases at V and 3 bases at J, with 5 bases between. The chain has TRBV18 and TRBJ1-2; the D is unclear. Sequenced material: peripheral blood, taken 28 days after the second AZD1222 dose. This clonotype was sampled from an adult who received the AZD1222 COVID-19 vaccine. The CDR3 DNA follows: TGTGCCAGCTCACCCGGAGACTATGGCTACACCTTC. This translates into CASSPGDYGYTF.